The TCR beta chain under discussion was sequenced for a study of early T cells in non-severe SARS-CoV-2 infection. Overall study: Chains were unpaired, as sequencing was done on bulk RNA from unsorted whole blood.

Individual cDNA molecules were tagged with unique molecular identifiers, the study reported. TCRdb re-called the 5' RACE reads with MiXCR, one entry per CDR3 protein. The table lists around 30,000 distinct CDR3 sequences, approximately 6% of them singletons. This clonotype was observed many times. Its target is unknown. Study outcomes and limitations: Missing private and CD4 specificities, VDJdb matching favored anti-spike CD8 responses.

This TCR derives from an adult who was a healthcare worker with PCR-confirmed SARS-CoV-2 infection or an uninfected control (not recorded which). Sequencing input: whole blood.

CDR3 region: CASSASTQHRREQFF. CDR3 nucleotides: TGTGCCAGCAGCGCGTCGACTCAGCACCGTCGGGAGCAGTTCTTC. This rearrangement joins TRBV5-4 to TRBJ2-1; D call uncertain. There are 15 residues in the CDR3. V was trimmed by 4 bases and J by 10 bases, leaving 21 bases between them. The germline CDR1 and CDR2 sequences are SGHNT and YYREEE (reference sequence).